This is a list of T cell receptor beta chains from one sample in a study of cytomegalovirus exposure and HLA in healthy donors. Profiled with immunoSEQ multiplex PCR; TCRdb holds only in-frame clones, not every one. The sample holds 60,000 to 100,000 clones. Material: PBMCs. Every receptor here comes from a young man in good health and CMV-seronegative. Each CDR3 is given with its conserved first and last residue. The D gene is left open where the match is weak.

v_gene	d_gene	j_gene	CDR3aa
TRBV7-3	-	TRBJ1-2	CASSLTSDYGYTF
TRBV5-1	TRBD1	TRBJ2-3	CASSWGQGVADTQYF
TRBV30	-	TRBJ2-7	CAWSVGGAAHEQYF
TRBV18	TRBD1	TRBJ2-2	CASSPRTGVDTGELFF
TRBV25-1	TRBD1	TRBJ2-7	CASSVGQGYEQYF
TRBV5-1	-	TRBJ1-6	CASSLGGYRSPLHF
TRBV28	TRBD1	TRBJ2-7	CASSYRGRYEQYF
TRBV6-5	-	TRBJ1-2	CASSKPGGWGYTF
TRBV5-5	-	TRBJ1-3	CASSLVSSSGNTIYF
TRBV6-6	-	TRBJ1-1	CASSYTGRGLVTEAFF
TRBV15	-	TRBJ2-5	CATSRGSGTLNIQYF
TRBV11-3	-	TRBJ2-6	CASSLRAGTGANVLTF
TRBV19	-	TRBJ1-1	CASSIQGWTEAFF
TRBV9	-	TRBJ2-4	CASSRPGAIQYF
TRBV5-4	TRBD1	TRBJ2-1	CASSTGTGDYNEQFF
TRBV5-6	TRBD2	TRBJ2-2	CASSLASLAGGTGELFF
TRBV7-2	-	TRBJ2-1	CASSDRQAPAYNEQFF
TRBV6-5	-	TRBJ2-1	CASKRSYNEQFF
TRBV9	TRBD1	TRBJ1-2	CASSVDGQVYGYTF
TRBV9	TRBD2	TRBJ2-2	CASSPGLPTGELFF
TRBV5-1	-	TRBJ2-1	CASTSGTLSSYNEQFF
TRBV27	TRBD1	TRBJ1-2	CASSLYPDRGYGYTF
TRBV19	TRBD2	TRBJ2-7	CASSIRGRAYEQYF
TRBV6-6	-	TRBJ1-2	CASSSPRRVDYGYTF
TRBV25-1	-	TRBJ2-6	CASSELQFSDSGANVLTF
TRBV25-1	-	TRBJ1-6	CASSGRTSNSPLHF